This TCR beta chain was identified in a study of metastatic and nonmetastatic thyroid tumors. General study results and limits: According to reports, the diversity of TCR beta was significantly higher in malignant thyroid tumors than in benign nodules, and this held in both blood and tumor samples.

Per the study methods: Construction of a distant-metastasis classifier for papillary thyroid cancer relied on CDR3 differences across clinicopathological groups. TCRdb re-called the PCR reads through MiXCR. Here the V and J calls rest on TCRdb's processing, not on the authors' analysis. Of about 32,000 clones in the sample, 33% were seen once. All patients were untreated before thyroid surgery. Turning to this clone: Its specificity is unknown.

Germline CDR1 and CDR2: MGHRA and YSYEKL. Deletions cut 2 bases from V and 3 bases from J, with 10 bases between. This CDR3 region has 14 residues. Source material: tumor tissue. The J gene is TRBJ1-2, the V gene TRBV4-1, with D hard to call. This receptor was identified in a female donor with papillary thyroid cancer or a benign thyroid nodule (not recorded which). Some clones in this sample may be carry-over from other donors' samples. The CDR3 DNA follows: TGCGCCAGCAGCCAAAGGGCAGGAGACTATGGCTACACCTTC. As protein: CASSQRAGDYGYTF.